The present entry profiles one TCR beta chain with its context. Its antigen is undetermined. Sequencing used immunoSEQ multiplex PCR; TCRdb keeps in-frame clones, though not all of them. The table has 84,000 or so clones, about 84% seen once. The data derive from a study of PD-L1 blockade in urothelial cancer. Study context: At 6 weeks and at 3 weeks (second dose) after treatment start, blood was analyzed.

Regarding the study as a whole: Improved survival was predicted by pretreatment blood TCR clonality below the median.

The germline V gene has CDR1 SGHVS and CDR2 FQNEAQ. V was pared by 4 bases and J by 3 bases, with 13 bases between. CDR3 length: 15 amino acids. Time point in this sample: pretreatment peripheral blood. The chain recombines TRBV7-8 with TRBJ2-4; maybe TRBD2 (7 bases). The specimen was PBMCs, collected around atezolizumab (anti-PD-L1) treatment. The receptor was derived from a man aged 60-69 years with urothelial cancer. The CDR3: CASSWGGRGKNIQYF. The CDR3 region has the DNA TGTGCCAGCAGCTGGGGGGGGCGGGGCAAAAACATTCAGTACTTC.